This entry concerns a single TCR beta chain. Method: immunoSEQ multiplex PCR; TCRdb's copy keeps in-frame clones and lacks some. The table has around 2,000,000 clones, about 92% seen once. Germline lookup yields CDR1 SGHVS and CDR2 FNYEAQ. The CDR3 extends over 16 amino acids. Deletions cut 5 bases from V and 0 bases from J, with 14 bases between. Naive CD8 populations comprised CD45RO-negative cells positively selected for CCR7, excluding terminally differentiated effector memory CD45RA+ cells. This sample was taken from a study of shared clonotypes between healthy human individuals. The rearrangement links TRBV7-6 to TRBJ2-4, with D perhaps matching TRBD2 (6 bases). This clonotype was sampled from a man between 18 and 29 years old in good health. Some clones in this sample may be carry-over from other donors' samples. The sample comprised naive CD8+ T cells from PBMCs. The chain's CDR3 is CASSPRDSLAKNIQYF. The CDR3 nucleotides read TGTGCCAGCAGCCCCCGGGACTCCTTAGCCAAAAACATTCAGTACTTC.